A selection of T cell receptor beta chains follows, all from one sample in a study of T cell repertoires in cytomegalovirus infection. These receptors have no known antigen. A single record per CDR3 protein comes from TCRdb applying MiXCR to the reads. Found here are about 310,000 distinct CDR3 sequences, roughly 25% of them singletons; the top ten hold 10% to 15%. The sample was cultured PBMCs, taken from culture after CMV antigen stimulation. Receptor source: a human donor in good health (CMV status not recorded). Some clones in this sample may be carry-over from other donors' samples. CDR3s include the opening cysteine and the closing phenylalanine or tryptophan. A D gene is named only where the DNA matches it firmly. Size is omitted from some rows. Given values are once, few, many or a class for expanded clones.

V gene,clone size,D gene,J gene,CDR3 protein,CDR3 DNA
TRBV7-2,few,TRBD1,TRBJ1-2,CASSLGTGTNYGYTF,TGTGCCAGCAGCTTGGGGACAGGCACTAACTATGGCTACACCTTC
TRBV12-3/TRBV12-4,few,-,TRBJ2-1,CASRRNRGPLLEGQFF,TGTGCCAGCAGGCGAAACCGGGGCCCGCTACTTGAAGGGCAGTTCTTC
TRBV5-1,-,-,TRBJ2-2,CASSLKSQSGTNTGELFF,TGCGCCAGCAGCTTAAAGTCGCAGTCAGGGACGAACACCGGGGAGCTGTTTTTT
TRBV11-2,-,-,TRBJ1-2,CASSLIGGRSHGYTF,TGTGCCAGCAGCTTAATTGGGGGGCGTTCTCATGGCTACACCTTC
TRBV7-9,many,TRBD2,TRBJ2-5,CASSLALLTSGASQETQYF,TGTGCCAGCAGCTTAGCCCTCCTGACTAGCGGAGCTTCCCAAGAGACCCAGTACTTC
TRBV18,-,TRBD1,TRBJ2-1,CASSRSQGDLNEQFF,TGTGCCAGCTCACGGTCGCAGGGGGATCTGAATGAGCAGTTCTTC
TRBV7-2,many,TRBD1,TRBJ2-2,CASSYRGRDTGELFF,TGTGCCAGCAGTTACAGGGGGCGGGACACCGGGGAGCTGTTTTTT
TRBV2,-,TRBD1,TRBJ2-3,CASLDRAGTDTQYF,TGTGCCAGCCTGGACAGGGCGGGCACAGATACGCAGTATTTT
TRBV12-3/TRBV12-4,many,-,TRBJ1-1,CASSLATPAKEAFF,TGTGCCAGCAGTTTAGCGACACCCGCGAAAGAAGCTTTCTTT
TRBV28,-,TRBD2,TRBJ2-7,CASSLSGTSAIYEQYF,TGTGCCAGCAGTTTATCCGGGACTAGCGCTATCTACGAGCAGTACTTC
TRBV20-1,-,-,TRBJ2-4,CSAALADENIQYF,TGCAGTGCTGCATTAGCGGACGAAAACATTCAGTACTTC
TRBV28,-,-,TRBJ1-2,CANRLRKGGRYGYTF,TGTGCCAACAGACTACGAAAAGGGGGGAGGTATGGCTACACCTTC
TRBV6-1,-,-,TRBJ2-1,CASSYKGGYYNEQFF,TGTGCCAGCAGTTACAAGGGGGGATACTACAATGAGCAGTTCTTC
TRBV27,-,TRBD2,TRBJ2-1,CASSPPTSGRSNEQFF,TGTGCCAGCAGCCCTCCCACTAGCGGGAGATCTAATGAGCAGTTCTTC
TRBV7-2,many,TRBD1,TRBJ1-1,CASSSTGGAGAFF,TGTGCCAGCAGCTCGACAGGGGGCGCAGGAGCTTTCTTT
TRBV20-1,-,-,TRBJ2-2,CSAKGSRELFF,TGCAGTGCTAAGGGGTCCAGGGAGCTGTTTTTT
TRBV7-9,many,-,TRBJ1-1,CASSSLSGTEAFF,TGTGCCAGCAGCTCGCTCTCTGGCACTGAAGCTTTCTTT
TRBV20-1,-,TRBD2,TRBJ2-3,CSANHGGGRTDTQYF,TGCAGTGCTAATCACGGGGGGGGACGCACAGATACGCAGTATTTT
TRBV7-2,many,-,TRBJ1-1,CASSLVLTEAFF,TGTGCCAGCAGCTTAGTTCTGACTGAAGCTTTCTTT
TRBV7-9,-,-,TRBJ1-1,CASSLVRLQGVGRTEAFF,TGTGCCAGCAGCTTAGTACGTTTACAAGGCGTTGGGCGGACTGAAGCTTTCTTT
TRBV4-3,-,TRBD1,TRBJ1-5,CASSRSTGGNQPQHF,TGCGCCAGCAGCCGTAGCACAGGGGGGAATCAGCCCCAGCATTTT
TRBV12-3/TRBV12-4,-,-,TRBJ1-5,CASNPDRPGHQPQHF,TGTGCCAGCAACCCGGACCGCCCTGGGCATCAGCCCCAGCATTTT